The TCR beta chain under discussion was sequenced for a study of OX40 agonist ivuxolimab in advanced cancers. Study information: The eligibility criteria allowed prior anti-PD-1, anti-PD-L1 or anti-CTLA-4 therapy, and 40% had some.

V lost 6 bases and J lost 3, with 7 bases in between. Germline V gene data show CDR1 as LNHDA and CDR2 as SQIVND (reference sequence). CDR3 length: 12 residues. Here immunoSEQ multiplex PCR was the method, and the copy in TCRdb shows in-frame clones only, minus some. The sample has fewer than 60,000 clones; roughly four fifths are singletons. The sequence was collected from an adult with an advanced solid tumor such as melanoma, head and neck, liver or kidney cancer. This chain connects TRBV19 to TRBJ2-3; TRBD1 might be the D (5 bases). The sequenced sample was CD4+ or CD8+ T cells sorted from blood, obtained in a trial of the OX40 agonist ivuxolimab. The CDR3 is CASSDRTDTQYF. DNA of the CDR3: TGTGCCAGTAGCGACAGAACAGATACGCAGTATTTT.